The source of this T cell receptor (beta chain) is a study of T cell changes during pregnancy in multiple sclerosis. Method: immunoSEQ multiplex PCR; TCRdb's copy keeps in-frame clones and lacks some. Among around 80,000 clones listed, around 96% were seen once. Germline trimming cut 7 bases from V and 0 bases from J; bases unmatched to any gene: 7. The CDR3 runs to 16 residues. CDR1 LNHDA and CDR2 SQIVND come from the germline V gene (reference sequence). The rearrangement joins TRBV19 to TRBJ1-1; 11 nucleotides agree with TRBD1. This TCR derives from a female donor with multiple sclerosis, enrolled in a pregnancy study. The source was peripheral blood, collected in the second trimester of pregnancy. The CDR3 here is CASIPRDRGLNTEAFF. CDR3 DNA: TGTGCCAGTATCCCCCGGGACAGGGGGTTGAACACTGAAGCTTTCTTT.